The rows below give T cell receptor beta chains drawn from one sample of a study of blood T cell repertoires in COVID-19. Some clones are missing from TCRdb's copy, which holds only in-frame ones; the method was immunoSEQ multiplex PCR. The table records roughly 30,000 clones, 84% of them present only once. Source material: peripheral blood. All receptors derive from an elderly man with active COVID-19. The CDR3 runs from the conserved cysteine through the conserved F or W. Each record gives: V gene, clone size, D gene, J gene, CDR3 DNA, CDR3 protein. A D gene is named only where the DNA matches it firmly. Some rows have no size entry. The others give once, few or many, or a class for an expanded clone.

>TRBV20-1|-|-|TRBJ1-4
TGCAGTGCAGGGGGAGAAAAACTGTTTTTT
CSAGGEKLFF
>TRBV3-1/TRBV3-2|-|-|TRBJ2-4
TGTGCCAGCAGCCCAAGGGGGGGGACCAAAAACATTCAGTACTTC
CASSPRGGTKNIQYF
>TRBV28|-|-|TRBJ1-4
TGTGCCAGCAGCCCAACCGGCGGGGCCGGGGTAGATGAAAAACTGTTTTTT
CASSPTGGAGVDEKLFF
>TRBV6-5|-|-|TRBJ1-1
TGTGCCAGCAGTCCAACAGGAAACACTGAAGCTTTCTTT
CASSPTGNTEAFF
>TRBV3-1/TRBV3-2|-|-|TRBJ1-1
TGTGCCAGCAGCCAACGTCAGGTGGCTGAAGCTTTCTTT
CASSQRQVAEAFF
>TRBV5-6|-|-|TRBJ2-7
TGTGCCAGCAGCTTCGGGGGAGACTACTACGAGCAGTACTTC
CASSFGGDYYEQYF
>TRBV30|-|TRBD1|TRBJ2-2
TGTGCCTGGGGACAGGGGGCTTACACCGGGGAGCTGTTTTTT
CAWGQGAYTGELFF
>TRBV15|-|TRBD1|TRBJ2-1
TGTGCCACCAGCAAGGTCACCGGGACAGCTTACAATGAGCAGTTCTTC
CATSKVTGTAYNEQFF
>TRBV5-6|-|-|TRBJ2-2
TGTGCCAGCAGCTCGCCGGGACTTTCCCCCGGGGAGCTGTTTTTT
CASSSPGLSPGELFF
>TRBV7-8|-|TRBD1|TRBJ2-3
TGTGCCAGCAGCTCCCGGGACAGGCTCACAGATACGCAGTATTTT
CASSSRDRLTDTQYF
>TRBV20-1|-|-|TRBJ2-7
TGCAGTGCTAAACCTAGCGATGCCCAGTACTTC
CSAKPSDAQYF
>TRBV9|-|-|TRBJ1-4
TGTGCCAGCAGCCCCACAACTAATGAAAAACTGTTTTTT
CASSPTTNEKLFF
>TRBV7-6|once|-|TRBJ1-1
TGTGCCAGCAGCTTTACAGGGAACACTGAAGCTTTCTTT
CASSFTGNTEAFF
>TRBV5-5|-|-|TRBJ2-5
TGTGCCAGCAGCCGGAGGCCGTTCCCGGGCGAGACCCAGTACTTC
CASSRRPFPGETQYF
>TRBV5-1|-|-|TRBJ2-1
TGCGCCAGCAGCGGCGGGACGGGCTACAATGAGCAGTTCTTC
CASSGGTGYNEQFF
>TRBV5-1|-|-|TRBJ2-1
TGCGCCAGCAGCTTGGTGGGGCAGAAAAGGAATGAGCAGTTCTTC
CASSLVGQKRNEQFF
>TRBV2|once|TRBD1|TRBJ2-7
TGTGCCGCGGTAAGGGGGCGGGAGCAGTACTTC
CAAVRGREQYF
>TRBV29-1|-|-|TRBJ1-5
TGCAGCGTTGAGGGGCAGGGAGGTCAGCCCCAGCATTTT
CSVEGQGGQPQHF
>TRBV4-1|-|-|TRBJ1-5
TGCGCCAGCAGCCAAACTATCACAAGGGGCGGCCAGCCCCAGCATTTT
CASSQTITRGGQPQHF
>TRBV14|-|-|TRBJ2-1
TGTGCCAGCAGCCAAGGACAGGCTCCGAGCTCCTACAATGAGCAGTTCTTC
CASSQGQAPSSYNEQFF
>TRBV10-3|-|-|TRBJ2-3
TGTGCCCTGGGGGGGCCCCCAGATACGCAGTATTTT
CALGGPPDTQYF
>TRBV7-9|-|-|TRBJ2-3
TGTGCCAGCAGCTTAGTCGGTCCCGATACGCAGTATTTT
CASSLVGPDTQYF
>TRBV5-6|-|-|TRBJ1-1
TGTGCCAGCAGCTTGGTAGACACTGAAGCTTTCTTT
CASSLVDTEAFF
>TRBV25-1|-|TRBD2|TRBJ2-7
TGTGCCAGCAGTGAGTCGGGGGGGTCCTCCTACGAGCAGTACTTC
CASSESGGSSYEQYF
>TRBV13|-|TRBD1|TRBJ1-1
TGTGCCAGCAGCAAGACAGGGGTGAACACTGAAGCTTTCTTT
CASSKTGVNTEAFF
>TRBV2|-|-|TRBJ1-2
TGTGCCAGCAGTGAAGCGGTAGGGAGCTATGGCTACACCTTC
CASSEAVGSYGYTF
>TRBV5-6|-|-|TRBJ1-1
TGTGCCAGCAGCCCAAGACACTACACTGAAGCTTTCTTT
CASSPRHYTEAFF
>TRBV10-1|once|-|TRBJ2-2
TGCGCCAGCAGTGACAGTTACGGGGAGCTGTTTTTT
CASSDSYGELFF
>TRBV10-3|-|TRBD2|TRBJ2-7
TGTGCCATCAGGAGCAGTCTAGCGGGGCACGAGCAGTACTTC
CAIRSSLAGHEQYF
>TRBV9|-|TRBD2|TRBJ2-3
TGTGCCAGCAGCGTAAACCCGGGACTAGCGGGGGGGATCGGCACAGATACGCAGTATTTT
CASSVNPGLAGGIGTDTQYF
>TRBV2|once|TRBD1|TRBJ2-2
TGTGCCAGCAGAGGGACAGGGGTCGGGGAGCTGTTTTTT
CASRGTGVGELFF
>TRBV10-3|-|TRBD1|TRBJ1-1
TGTGCCATCACCCCGGGACAGGGACAGAACACTGAAGCTTTCTTT
CAITPGQGQNTEAFF
>TRBV7-9|-|-|TRBJ1-1
TGTGCCAGCTCCCGGGAGATGAACACTGAAGCTTTCTTT
CASSREMNTEAFF
>TRBV5-4|-|TRBD2|TRBJ2-1
TGTGCCAGCAGCTTGGTTAGGGGACTAGCGGGCAATGAGCAGTTCTTC
CASSLVRGLAGNEQFF
>TRBV18|-|-|TRBJ2-2
TGTGCCAGCTCACCCCAGGGGACCTTGAACACCGGGGAGCTGTTTTTT
CASSPQGTLNTGELFF
>TRBV5-1|-|TRBD2|TRBJ2-1
TGCGCCAGCAGCTTGGCGGGGGGGAATGAGCAGTTCTTC
CASSLAGGNEQFF
>TRBV5-1|-|-|TRBJ2-7
TGCGCCAGCAGCTTGGCAGGGGGGTCCTACGAGCAGTACTTC
CASSLAGGSYEQYF
>TRBV11-1|-|TRBD2|TRBJ2-3
TGTGCCAGCTCCCTAGCGGGGGTCCGGGGTACGCAGTATTTT
CASSLAGVRGTQYF
>TRBV3-1/TRBV3-2|-|-|TRBJ2-7
TGTGCCAGCAGCCAAGTGGGAGACGAGCAGTACTTC
CASSQVGDEQYF
>TRBV4-1|once|-|TRBJ1-5
TGCGCCAGCAGCCTTTTCGGAGGGCCCTCTTATAGCAATCAGCCCCAGCATTTT
CASSLFGGPSYSNQPQHF
>TRBV27|-|-|TRBJ2-6
TGTGCCAGCAGTTTACTGGGGGCCCGCGGGGCCAACGTCCTGACTTTC
CASSLLGARGANVLTF
>TRBV15|-|TRBD2|TRBJ2-3
TGTGCCACCGAGCGGGGGGGCCTTGGTAAGGATACGCAGTATTTT
CATERGGLGKDTQYF